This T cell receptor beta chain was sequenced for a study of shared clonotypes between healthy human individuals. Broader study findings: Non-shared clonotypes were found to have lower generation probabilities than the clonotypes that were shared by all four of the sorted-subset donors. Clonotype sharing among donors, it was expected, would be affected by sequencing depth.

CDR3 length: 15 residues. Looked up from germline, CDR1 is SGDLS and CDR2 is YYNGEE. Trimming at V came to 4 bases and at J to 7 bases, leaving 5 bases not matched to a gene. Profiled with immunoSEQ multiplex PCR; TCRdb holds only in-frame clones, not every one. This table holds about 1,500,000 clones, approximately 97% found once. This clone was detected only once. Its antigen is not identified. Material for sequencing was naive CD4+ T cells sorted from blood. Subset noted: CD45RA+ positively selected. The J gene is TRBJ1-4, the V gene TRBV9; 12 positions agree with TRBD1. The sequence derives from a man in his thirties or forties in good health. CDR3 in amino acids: CASSPGTGGLEKLFF. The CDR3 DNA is TGTGCCAGCAGCCCAGGGACAGGGGGCCTTGAAAAACTGTTTTTT.